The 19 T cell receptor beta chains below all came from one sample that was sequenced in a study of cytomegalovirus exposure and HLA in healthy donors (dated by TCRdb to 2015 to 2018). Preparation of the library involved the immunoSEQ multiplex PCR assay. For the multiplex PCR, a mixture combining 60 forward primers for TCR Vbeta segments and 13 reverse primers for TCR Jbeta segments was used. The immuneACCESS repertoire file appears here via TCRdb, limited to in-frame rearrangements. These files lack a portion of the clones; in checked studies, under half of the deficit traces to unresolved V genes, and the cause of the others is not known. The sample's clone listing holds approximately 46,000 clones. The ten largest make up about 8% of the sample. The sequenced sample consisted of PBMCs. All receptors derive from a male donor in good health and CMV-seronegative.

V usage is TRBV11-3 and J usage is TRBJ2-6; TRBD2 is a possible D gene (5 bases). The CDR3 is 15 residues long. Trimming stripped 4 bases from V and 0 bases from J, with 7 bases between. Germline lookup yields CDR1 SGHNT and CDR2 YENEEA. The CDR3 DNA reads TGTGCCAGCAGCTCCCGGGACTCTGGGGCCAACGTCCTGACTTTC. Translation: CASSSRDSGANVLTF.

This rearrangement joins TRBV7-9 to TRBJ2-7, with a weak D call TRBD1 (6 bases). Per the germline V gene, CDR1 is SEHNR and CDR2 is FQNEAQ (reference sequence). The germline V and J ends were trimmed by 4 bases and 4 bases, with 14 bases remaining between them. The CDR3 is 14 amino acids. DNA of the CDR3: TGTGCCAGCAGCTCCCGGGACAATCGGTACGAGCAGTACTTC. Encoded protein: CASSSRDNRYEQYF.

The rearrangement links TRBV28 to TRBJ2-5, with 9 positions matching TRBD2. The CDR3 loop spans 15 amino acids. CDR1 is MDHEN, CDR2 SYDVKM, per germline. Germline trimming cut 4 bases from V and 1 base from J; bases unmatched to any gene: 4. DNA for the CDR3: TGTGCCAGCAGTTGGACTAGCGCGCCCCAAGAGACCCAGTACTTC. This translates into CASSWTSAPQETQYF. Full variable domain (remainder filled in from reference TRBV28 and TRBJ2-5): DVKVTQSSRYLVKRTGEKVFLECVQDMDHENMFWYRQDPGLGLRLIYFSYDVKMKEKGDIPEGYSVSREKKERFSLILESASTNQTSMYLCASSWTSAPQETQYFGPGTRLLVL.

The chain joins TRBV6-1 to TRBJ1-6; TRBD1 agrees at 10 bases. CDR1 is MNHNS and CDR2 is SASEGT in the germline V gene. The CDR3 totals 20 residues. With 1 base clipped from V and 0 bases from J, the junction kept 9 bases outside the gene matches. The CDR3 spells CASSEGWGTGAFSYNSPLHF. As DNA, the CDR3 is TGTGCCAGCAGTGAAGGGTGGGGGACAGGGGCTTTCTCCTATAATTCACCCCTCCACTTT.

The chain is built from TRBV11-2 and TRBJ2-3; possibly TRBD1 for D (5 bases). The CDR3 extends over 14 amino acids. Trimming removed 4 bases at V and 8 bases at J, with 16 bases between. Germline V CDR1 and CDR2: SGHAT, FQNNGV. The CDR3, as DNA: TGTGCCAGCAGCTCCGACACAGGACGGCGTACGCAGTATTTT. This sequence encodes CASSSDTGRRTQYF.

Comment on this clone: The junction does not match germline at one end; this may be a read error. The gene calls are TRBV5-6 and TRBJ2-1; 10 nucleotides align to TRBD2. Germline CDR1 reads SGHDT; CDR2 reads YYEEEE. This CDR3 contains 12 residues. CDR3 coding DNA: TGTGCCAGCAGTTACAGCGGGGGGGAGCGGTTCTTC. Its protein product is CASSYSGGERFF.

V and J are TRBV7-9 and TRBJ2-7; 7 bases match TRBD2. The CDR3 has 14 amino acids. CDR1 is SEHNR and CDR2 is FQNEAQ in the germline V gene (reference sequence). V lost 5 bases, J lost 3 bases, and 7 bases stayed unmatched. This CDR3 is CASSERDLVYEQYF. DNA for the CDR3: TGTGCCAGCAGCGAGCGGGACCTAGTCTACGAGCAGTACTTC.

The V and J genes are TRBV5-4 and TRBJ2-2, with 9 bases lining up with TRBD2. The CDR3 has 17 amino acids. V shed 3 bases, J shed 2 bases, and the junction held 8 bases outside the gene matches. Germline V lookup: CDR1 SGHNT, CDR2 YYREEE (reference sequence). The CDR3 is CASSWPGSGSNTGELFF. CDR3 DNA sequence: TGTGCCAGCAGCTGGCCAGGTAGCGGGAGCAACACCGGGGAGCTGTTTTTT.

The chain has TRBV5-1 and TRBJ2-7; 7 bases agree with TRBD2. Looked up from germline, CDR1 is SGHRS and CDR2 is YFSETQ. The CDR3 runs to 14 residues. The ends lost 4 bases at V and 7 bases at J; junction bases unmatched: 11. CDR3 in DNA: TGCGCCAGCAGCGGCGGGAGTGGGGCAGGTGAGCAGTACTTC. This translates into CASSGGSGAGEQYF.

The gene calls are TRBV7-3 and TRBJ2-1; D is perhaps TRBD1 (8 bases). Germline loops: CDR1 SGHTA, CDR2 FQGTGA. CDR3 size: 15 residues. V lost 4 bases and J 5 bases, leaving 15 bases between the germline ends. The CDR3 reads CASSSGGGSNNEQFF. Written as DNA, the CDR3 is TGTGCCAGCAGCTCAGGGGGCGGGAGTAACAATGAGCAGTTCTTC.

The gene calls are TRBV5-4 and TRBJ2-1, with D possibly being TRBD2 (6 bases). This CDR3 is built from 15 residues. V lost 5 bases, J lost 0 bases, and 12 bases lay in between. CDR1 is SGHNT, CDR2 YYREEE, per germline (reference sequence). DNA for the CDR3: TGTGCCAGCAGTCTAGCGTCGAGCTCCTACAATGAGCAGTTCTTC. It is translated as CASSLASSSYNEQFF.

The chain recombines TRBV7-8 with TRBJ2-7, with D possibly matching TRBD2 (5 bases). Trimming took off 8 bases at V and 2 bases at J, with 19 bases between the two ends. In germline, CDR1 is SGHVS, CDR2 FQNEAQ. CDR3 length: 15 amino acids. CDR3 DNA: TGTGCCAGCTCTTCAAGAGGAGGTCCCACCTACGAGCAGTACTTC. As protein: CASSSRGGPTYEQYF.

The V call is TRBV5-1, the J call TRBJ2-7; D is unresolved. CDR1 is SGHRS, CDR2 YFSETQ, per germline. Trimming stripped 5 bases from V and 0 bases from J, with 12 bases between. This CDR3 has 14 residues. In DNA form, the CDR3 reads TGCGCCAGCAGGAAGCAGGCAAGCTCCTACGAGCAGTACTTC. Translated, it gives CASRKQASSYEQYF.

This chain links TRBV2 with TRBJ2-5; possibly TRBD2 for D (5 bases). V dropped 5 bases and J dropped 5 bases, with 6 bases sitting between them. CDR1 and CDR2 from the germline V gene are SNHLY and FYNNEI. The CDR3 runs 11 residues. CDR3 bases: TGTGCCAGCAGTAGGGAGGAGACCCAGTACTTC. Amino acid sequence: CASSREETQYF. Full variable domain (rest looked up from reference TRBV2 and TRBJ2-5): EPEVTQTPSHQVTQMGQEVILRCVPISNHLYFYWYRQILGQKVEFLVSFYNNEISEKSEIFDDQFSVERPDGSNFTLKIRSTKLEDSAMYFCASSREETQYFGPGTRLLVL.

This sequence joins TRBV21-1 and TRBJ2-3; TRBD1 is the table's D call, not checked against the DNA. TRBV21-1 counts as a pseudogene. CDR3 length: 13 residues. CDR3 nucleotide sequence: TGTGCCAGAGAGGACAGGAACACAGATACGCAGTATTTT. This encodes CAREDRNTDTQYF.

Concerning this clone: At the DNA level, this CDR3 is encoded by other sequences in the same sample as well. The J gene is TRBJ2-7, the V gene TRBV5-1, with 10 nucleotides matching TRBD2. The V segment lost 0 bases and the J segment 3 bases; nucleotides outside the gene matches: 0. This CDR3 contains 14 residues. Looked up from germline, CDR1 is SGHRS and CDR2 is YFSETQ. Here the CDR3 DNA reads TGCGCCAGCAGCTTGGGGACTAGCGGCTACGAGCAGTACTTC. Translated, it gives CASSLGTSGYEQYF.

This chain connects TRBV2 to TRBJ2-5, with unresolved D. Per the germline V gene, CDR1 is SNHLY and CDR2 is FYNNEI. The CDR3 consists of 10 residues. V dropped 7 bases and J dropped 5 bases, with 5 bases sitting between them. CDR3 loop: CASILETQYF. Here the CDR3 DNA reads TGTGCCAGCATCTTGGAGACCCAGTACTTC. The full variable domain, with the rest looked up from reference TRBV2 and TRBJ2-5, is EPEVTQTPSHQVTQMGQEVILRCVPISNHLYFYWYRQILGQKVEFLVSFYNNEISEKSEIFDDQFSVERPDGSNFTLKIRSTKLEDSAMYFCASILETQYFGPGTRLLVL.

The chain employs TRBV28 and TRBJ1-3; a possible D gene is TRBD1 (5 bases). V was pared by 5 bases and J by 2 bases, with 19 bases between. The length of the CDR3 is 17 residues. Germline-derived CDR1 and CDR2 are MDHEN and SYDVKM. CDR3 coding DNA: TGTGCCAGCAGTCAACCAGTGGGGGGGGTTACTGGAAACACCATATATTTT. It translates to CASSQPVGGVTGNTIYF.

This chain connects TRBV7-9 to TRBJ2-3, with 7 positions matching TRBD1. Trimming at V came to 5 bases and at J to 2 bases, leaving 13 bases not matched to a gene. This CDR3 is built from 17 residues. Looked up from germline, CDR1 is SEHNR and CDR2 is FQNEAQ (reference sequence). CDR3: CASSPYRQGRTTDTQYF. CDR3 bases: TGTGCCAGCAGCCCCTACAGACAGGGAAGGACCACAGATACGCAGTATTTT.